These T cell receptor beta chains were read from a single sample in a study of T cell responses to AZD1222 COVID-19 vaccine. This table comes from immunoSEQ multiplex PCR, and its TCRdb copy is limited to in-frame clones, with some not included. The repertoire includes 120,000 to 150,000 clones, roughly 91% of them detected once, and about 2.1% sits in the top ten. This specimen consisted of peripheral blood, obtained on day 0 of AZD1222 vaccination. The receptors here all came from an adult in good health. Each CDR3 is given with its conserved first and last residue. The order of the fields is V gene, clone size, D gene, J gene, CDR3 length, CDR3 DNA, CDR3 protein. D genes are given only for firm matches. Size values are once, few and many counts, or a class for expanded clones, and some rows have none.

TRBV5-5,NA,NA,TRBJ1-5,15,TGTGCCAGCAGCTTGGCCTTTGGCAGACATCAGCCCCAGCATTTT,CASSLAFGRHQPQHF
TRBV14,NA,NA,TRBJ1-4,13,TGTGCCAGCAGCCGGGGGCTCCACGGGGAACTGTTTTTT,CASSRGLHGELFF
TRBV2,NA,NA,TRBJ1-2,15,TGTGCCAGCAGGCCCACCAGGGGCCCAGCCGGTGGCTACACCTTC,CASRPTRGPAGGYTF
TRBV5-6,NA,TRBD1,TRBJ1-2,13,TGTGCCAGCAGCTTCGGGACAGGGGATGGCTACACCTTC,CASSFGTGDGYTF
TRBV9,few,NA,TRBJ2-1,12,TGTGCCAGCAGCGTAGCTGTCGGTGAGCAGTTCTTC,CASSVAVGEQFF
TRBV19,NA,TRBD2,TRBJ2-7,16,TGTGCCAGTAGTATAAGGGAAGCGGGAGGCAACTACGAGCAGTACTTC,CASSIREAGGNYEQYF
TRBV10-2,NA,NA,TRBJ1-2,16,TGCGCCAGCGTTGGAGTCAGTCCTACCGGGGCCTATGGCTACACCTTC,CASVGVSPTGAYGYTF
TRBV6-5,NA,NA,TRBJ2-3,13,TGTGCCAGCAGTTTAGGGGCGGACTCCACGCAGTATTTT,CASSLGADSTQYF
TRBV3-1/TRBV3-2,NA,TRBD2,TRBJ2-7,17,TGTGCCAGCAGCCATGGGACTAGCGGGAGGAGGGCCTACGAGCAGTACTTC,CASSHGTSGRRAYEQYF
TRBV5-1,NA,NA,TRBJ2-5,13,TGCGCCAGCAGTGAACAAGGCGGCGAGACCCAGTACTTC,CASSEQGGETQYF
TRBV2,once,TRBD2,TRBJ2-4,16,TGTGCCAGCAGTGCCGAGCGGGAGATAGACAAAAACATTCAGTACTTC,CASSAEREIDKNIQYF
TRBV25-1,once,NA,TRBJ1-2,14,TGTGCCAGCAGTGCAGGGAGCACTAACTATGGCTACACCTTC,CASSAGSTNYGYTF
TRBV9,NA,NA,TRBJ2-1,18,TGTGCCAGCAGCGTAGCGGGCGGGGGACAGCCGGGACGCAATGAGCAGTTCTTC,CASSVAGGGQPGRNEQFF
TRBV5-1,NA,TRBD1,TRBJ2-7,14,TGCGCCAGCAGCCAGGGGACAGGGGCTCCCGAGCAGTACTTC,CASSQGTGAPEQYF